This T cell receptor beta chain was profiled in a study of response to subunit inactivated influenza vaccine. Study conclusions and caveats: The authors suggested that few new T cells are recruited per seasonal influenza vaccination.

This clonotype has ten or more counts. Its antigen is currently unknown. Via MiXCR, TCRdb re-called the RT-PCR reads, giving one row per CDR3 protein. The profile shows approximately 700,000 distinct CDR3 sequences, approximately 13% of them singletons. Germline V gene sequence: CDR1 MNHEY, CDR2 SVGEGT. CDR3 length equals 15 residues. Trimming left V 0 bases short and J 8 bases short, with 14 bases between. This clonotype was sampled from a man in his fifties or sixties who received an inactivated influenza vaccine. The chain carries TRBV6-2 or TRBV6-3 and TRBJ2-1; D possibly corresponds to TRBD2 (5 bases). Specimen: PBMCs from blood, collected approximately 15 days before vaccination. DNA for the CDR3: TGTGCCAGCAGTTACTCGAAAGGGAAGGAGGATGAGCAGTTCTTC. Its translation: CASSYSKGKEDEQFF.